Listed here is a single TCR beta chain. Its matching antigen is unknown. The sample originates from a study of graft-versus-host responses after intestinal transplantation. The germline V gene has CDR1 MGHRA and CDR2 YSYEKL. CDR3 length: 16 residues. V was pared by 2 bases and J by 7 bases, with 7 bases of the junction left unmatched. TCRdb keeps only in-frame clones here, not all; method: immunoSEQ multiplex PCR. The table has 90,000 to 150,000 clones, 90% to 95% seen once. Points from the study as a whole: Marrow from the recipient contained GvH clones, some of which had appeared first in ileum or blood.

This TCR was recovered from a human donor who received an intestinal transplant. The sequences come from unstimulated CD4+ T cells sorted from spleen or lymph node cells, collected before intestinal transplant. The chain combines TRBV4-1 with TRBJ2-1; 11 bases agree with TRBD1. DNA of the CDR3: TGCGCCAGCAGCCAACAGGGACAGGGGGTGAGGAATGAGCAGTTCTTC. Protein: CASSQQGQGVRNEQFF.